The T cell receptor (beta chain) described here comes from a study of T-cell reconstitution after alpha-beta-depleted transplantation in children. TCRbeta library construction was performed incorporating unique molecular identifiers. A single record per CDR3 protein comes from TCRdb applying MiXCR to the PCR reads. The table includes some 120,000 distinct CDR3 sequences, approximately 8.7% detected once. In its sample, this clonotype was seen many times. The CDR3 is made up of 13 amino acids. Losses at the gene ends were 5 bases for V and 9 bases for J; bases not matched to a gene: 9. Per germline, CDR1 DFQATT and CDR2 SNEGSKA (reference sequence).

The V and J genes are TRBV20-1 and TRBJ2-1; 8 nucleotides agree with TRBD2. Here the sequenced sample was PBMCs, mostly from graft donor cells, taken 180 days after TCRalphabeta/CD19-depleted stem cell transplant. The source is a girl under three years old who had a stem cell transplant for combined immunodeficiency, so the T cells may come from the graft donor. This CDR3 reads CSAVSSGSTEQFF. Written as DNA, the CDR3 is TGCAGTGCTGTGTCTAGCGGGTCCACTGAGCAGTTCTTC.